This TCR beta chain stems from a study of blood T cell repertoires in COVID-19. Study-level background: The cDNA or gDNA used as material had been derived from T cells, B-cell-depleted T cells, or PBMCs.

The germline V and J ends were trimmed by 7 bases and 2 bases, with 13 bases remaining between them. The germline gives CDR1 SGHNT, CDR2 YYREEE (reference sequence). The CDR3 spans 13 residues. In the authors' workflow: Nucleated cell number was recorded as an estimate derived from reference gene primer amplification. This table comes from immunoSEQ multiplex PCR, and its TCRdb copy is limited to in-frame clones, with some not included. V and J calls and clone size are copied from that table; D and trimming were computed from the DNA. This sample has 400,000 to 500,000 clones, with 70% to 90% found just once. This clone was observed a few times.

V gene TRBV5-4 combines with J gene TRBJ2-7, with D hard to call. The sequence was collected from a woman in her twenties or thirties with active or convalescent COVID-19. Sequencing used peripheral blood. The CDR3 DNA follows: TGTGCCAGCGGAGACGGCATCACCTACGAGCAGTACTTC. Protein sequence: CASGDGITYEQYF.